This is a list of T cell receptor beta chains from one sample in a study of cytomegalovirus exposure and HLA in healthy donors. TCRdb's table, derived via immunoSEQ multiplex PCR, lists solely in-frame clones and lacks some. The data show some 140,000 clones, with 60% to 85% seen just once and around 4.1% held by the top ten. Sequencing used PBMCs. These receptor sequences come from a woman aged 40 to 49 in good health and CMV-seronegative. Both conserved end residues are part of each CDR3. The D gene is left open where the match is weak. Only some rows state a clone size, as once, few, many or a class for expanded clones.

clone size,V gene,J gene,D gene,CDR3 protein,CDR3 DNA
NA,TRBV2,TRBJ2-7,NA,CASSEGVKAGWNEQYF,TGTGCCAGCAGTGAAGGGGTGAAGGCAGGGTGGAACGAGCAGTACTTC
NA,TRBV10-3,TRBJ1-5,NA,CASQGWGGDDQPQHF,TGTGCCTCTCAGGGCTGGGGAGGGGATGATCAGCCCCAGCATTTT
NA,TRBV5-1,TRBJ1-5,TRBD1,CASSPGTGGGGNQPQHF,TGCGCCAGCAGCCCAGGGACAGGGGGGGGTGGCAATCAGCCCCAGCATTTT
few,TRBV2,TRBJ2-1,NA,CASIRESYNEQFF,TGTGCCAGCATACGGGAGAGTTACAATGAGCAGTTCTTC
NA,TRBV5-4,TRBJ2-1,TRBD2,CASSLVAGAEQFF,TGTGCCAGCAGCTTGGTAGCGGGGGCTGAGCAGTTCTTC
few,TRBV27,TRBJ2-6,NA,CASRTSGANVLTF,TGTGCCAGTCGAACATCCGGGGCCAACGTCCTGACTTTC
NA,TRBV19,TRBJ1-5,NA,CASSLGLSGTNSNQPQHF,TGTGCCAGTAGTTTAGGCCTCTCAGGGACTAATAGCAATCAGCCCCAGCATTTT
NA,TRBV7-9,TRBJ2-3,TRBD2,CASSPSGSSDTQYF,TGTGCCAGCAGCCCTAGCGGGTCATCAGATACGCAGTATTTT
NA,TRBV4-1,TRBJ2-2,NA,CASSQEPANTGELFF,TGCGCCAGCAGCCAAGAACCAGCGAACACCGGGGAGCTGTTTTTT
once,TRBV5-1,TRBJ2-7,TRBD1,CASNGGTGGTYEQYF,TGCGCCAGCAACGGCGGGACAGGGGGAACCTACGAGCAGTACTTC
NA,TRBV7-9,TRBJ1-5,TRBD1,CASSSTGIQPQHF,TGTGCCAGCAGCTCGACAGGGATCCAGCCCCAGCATTTT
once,TRBV5-4,TRBJ2-1,TRBD1,CASSSAGTGGIF,TGTGCCAGCAGCTCCGCCGGGACAGGGGGCATCTTC
NA,TRBV2,TRBJ2-3,NA,CASSEQGIGDTQYF,TGTGCCAGCAGTGAGCAGGGTATAGGGGATACGCAGTATTTT
NA,TRBV7-2,TRBJ2-1,TRBD2,CASSLKAPGLAGGGQFF,TGTGCCAGCAGCCTTAAGGCCCCGGGACTAGCGGGAGGAGGACAGTTCTTC
NA,TRBV5-1,TRBJ2-2,TRBD2,CASSFGGTVLTGELFF,TGCGCCAGCAGCTTCGGGGGGACTGTCCTGACCGGGGAGCTGTTTTTT
NA,TRBV11-2,TRBJ1-1,NA,CASNPGGTEAFF,TGTGCCAGCAACCCGGGGGGCACTGAAGCTTTCTTT
NA,TRBV19,TRBJ2-7,NA,CASSTSRGHEQYF,TGTGCCAGTAGTACTTCCAGGGGACACGAGCAGTACTTC
few,TRBV30,TRBJ1-1,NA,CAWSAGGNTEAFF,TGTGCCTGGAGCGCCGGAGGAAACACTGAAGCTTTCTTT
NA,TRBV11-3,TRBJ2-5,TRBD1,CASSFDFRDRGNETQYF,TGTGCCAGCAGCTTTGACTTCCGGGACAGGGGGAATGAGACCCAGTACTTC
NA,TRBV25-1,TRBJ1-4,NA,CASSGGLGPSEKLFF,TGTGCCAGCAGTGGTGGGTTGGGGCCCTCCGAAAAACTGTTTTTT
NA,TRBV5-1,TRBJ1-1,NA,CASSLVQGLGEAFF,TGCGCCAGCTCCTTGGTCCAGGGGCTGGGTGAAGCTTTCTTT
NA,TRBV29-1,TRBJ1-2,NA,CSAPQGPYDNNYGYTF,TGCAGCGCCCCACAGGGTCCCTACGACAATAACTATGGCTACACCTTC
NA,TRBV5-4,TRBJ2-7,TRBD1,CASSPGTGGAYEQYF,TGTGCCAGCAGCCCCGGGACAGGGGGAGCCTACGAGCAGTACTTC
once,TRBV7-6,TRBJ2-7,NA,CASSSWGVSYEQYF,TGTGCCAGCAGCTCATGGGGGGTTTCCTACGAGCAGTACTTC
NA,TRBV7-2,TRBJ1-3,NA,CASSEGVFGNTIYF,TGTGCCAGCAGCGAGGGTGTTTTCGGAAACACCATATATTTT
NA,TRBV5-6,TRBJ2-2,TRBD1,CASSRHRGTNTGELFF,TGTGCCAGCAGCAGGCACAGGGGCACGAACACCGGGGAGCTGTTTTTT
NA,TRBV5-1,TRBJ1-1,NA,CASSLLGASRNTEAFF,TGCGCCAGCAGCTTGTTAGGGGCAAGTCGGAACACTGAAGCTTTCTTT
NA,TRBV2,TRBJ1-2,NA,CASSEQSNYGYTF,TGTGCCAGCAGTGAACAGTCTAACTATGGCTACACCTTC
NA,TRBV6-4,TRBJ1-2,NA,CASSDGQLYGYTF,TGTGCCAGCAGTGACGGGCAGCTCTATGGCTACACCTTC
NA,TRBV27,TRBJ2-5,TRBD1,CASSSPGQAQETQYF,TGTGCCAGCAGTTCTCCCGGACAGGCCCAAGAGACCCAGTACTTC